This T cell receptor beta chain emerged from a study of OX40 agonist ivuxolimab in advanced cancers. The length of the CDR3 is 17 residues. Germline V gives CDR1 LGHNA, CDR2 YSLEER. Trimming took off 0 bases at V and 4 bases at J, with 18 bases between the two ends. This clone was observed once. Sequenced by immunoSEQ multiplex PCR; TCRdb stores in-frame clones only, minus some. The sample yields about 76,000 clones, more than 75% seen once. Autoimmune disease history or systemic immunosuppression barred patients. The gene calls are TRBV4-3 and TRBJ2-5, with a weak D call TRBD1 (6 bases). The sequencing here drew on CD4+ or CD8+ T cells sorted from blood, taken in a trial of the OX40 agonist ivuxolimab. The sequence came from an adult with an advanced solid tumor such as melanoma, head and neck, liver or kidney cancer. CDR3 protein: CASSQDGRRGPGETQYF. The CDR3 DNA is TGCGCCAGCAGCCAAGATGGGCGCAGGGGCCCAGGAGAGACCCAGTACTTC.